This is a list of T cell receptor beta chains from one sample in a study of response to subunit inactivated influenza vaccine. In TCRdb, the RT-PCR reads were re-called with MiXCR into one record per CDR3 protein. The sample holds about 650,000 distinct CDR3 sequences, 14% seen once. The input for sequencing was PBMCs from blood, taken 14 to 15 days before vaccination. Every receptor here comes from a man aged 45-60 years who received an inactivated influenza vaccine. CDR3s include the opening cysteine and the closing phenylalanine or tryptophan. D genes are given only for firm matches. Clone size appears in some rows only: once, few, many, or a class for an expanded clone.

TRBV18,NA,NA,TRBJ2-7,CASSRELGVTPYEQYF,TGTGCCAGCTCACGGGAGCTAGGGGTTACCCCCTACGAGCAGTACTTC
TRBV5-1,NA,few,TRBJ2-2,CASSLTTGTGELFF,TGCGCCAGCAGCCTGACGACAGGCACCGGGGAGCTGTTTTTT
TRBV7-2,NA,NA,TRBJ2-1,CASSLYVSEQFF,TGTGCCAGCAGCTTATACGTCAGTGAGCAGTTCTTC
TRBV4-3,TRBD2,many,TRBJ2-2,CASSQFTSGRAEGRTGELFF,TGCGCCAGCAGCCAATTTACTAGCGGGAGGGCTGAAGGACGGACCGGGGAGCTGTTTTTT
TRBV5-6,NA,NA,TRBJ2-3,CASSASGDLADTQYF,TGTGCCAGCAGCGCCTCAGGGGACCTCGCAGATACGCAGTATTTT
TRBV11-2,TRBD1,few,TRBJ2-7,CASSLATGGGLPQYF,TGTGCCAGCAGCTTAGCCACAGGGGGTGGGTTGCCGCAGTACTTC
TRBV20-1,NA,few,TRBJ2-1,CSARVLLDEQFF,TGCAGTGCTAGAGTTTTGCTTGATGAGCAGTTCTTC
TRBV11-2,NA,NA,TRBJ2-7,CASSSKHDYEQYF,TGTGCCAGCAGCTCGAAACATGACTACGAGCAGTACTTC
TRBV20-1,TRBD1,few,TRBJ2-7,CSARKGADYEQYF,TGCAGTGCTCGGAAGGGGGCTGACTACGAGCAGTACTTC
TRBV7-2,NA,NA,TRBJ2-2,CASSLVFHANTGELFF,TGTGCCAGCAGCTTAGTATTCCATGCGAACACCGGGGAGCTGTTTTTT
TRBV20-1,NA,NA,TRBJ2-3,CSASRLGTDTQYF,TGCAGTGCTAGTAGACTAGGGACAGATACGCAGTATTTT
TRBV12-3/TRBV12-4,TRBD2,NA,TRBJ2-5,CASSQSGGLQETQYF,TGTGCCAGCAGTCAGTCGGGGGGACTCCAAGAGACCCAGTACTTC
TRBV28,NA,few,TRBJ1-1,CASSFNREATEAFF,TGTGCCAGCAGTTTTAACAGGGAGGCCACTGAAGCTTTCTTT
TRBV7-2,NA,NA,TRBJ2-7,CASSFDVPTPFPYEQYF,TGTGCCAGCAGCTTTGACGTTCCCACCCCTTTTCCCTACGAGCAGTACTTC
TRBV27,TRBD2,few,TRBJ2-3,CASSLLAGEVTDTQYF,TGTGCCAGCAGTTTATTAGCGGGGGAGGTTACAGATACGCAGTATTTT
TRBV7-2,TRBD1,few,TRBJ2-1,CASRTGLAEQFF,TGTGCCAGCAGGACAGGGTTGGCTGAGCAGTTCTTC
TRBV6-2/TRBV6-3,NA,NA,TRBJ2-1,CASSRFGSGYNEQFF,TGTGCCAGCAGTCGTTTCGGGTCGGGGTACAATGAGCAGTTCTTC
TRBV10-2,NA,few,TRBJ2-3,CASSRGHRTDTQYF,TGCGCCAGCAGTCGGGGACACCGCACAGATACGCAGTATTTT
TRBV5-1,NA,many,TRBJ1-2,CASSPPDRANYGYTF,TGCGCCAGCAGCCCTCCGGACAGAGCTAACTATGGCTACACCTTC
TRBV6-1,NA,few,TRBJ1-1,CASSTQDSNTEAFF,TGTGCCAGCAGTACCCAGGACAGCAACACTGAAGCTTTCTTT
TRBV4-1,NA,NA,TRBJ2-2,CASSQGFVGGPSAGELFF,TGCGCCAGCAGCCAAGGCTTTGTGGGGGGGCCATCCGCCGGGGAGCTGTTTTTT
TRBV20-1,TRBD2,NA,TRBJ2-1,CSARVLGVAGTNEQFF,TGCAGTGCTAGAGTCCTTGGGGTAGCGGGGACCAATGAGCAGTTCTTC
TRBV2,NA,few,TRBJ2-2,CASSAGWANTGELFF,TGTGCCAGCAGTGCGGGCTGGGCAAACACCGGGGAGCTGTTTTTT
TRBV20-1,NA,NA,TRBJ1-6,CSASLLFRVNSPLHF,TGCAGTGCTTCGTTATTGTTCAGGGTAAATTCACCCCTCCACTTT
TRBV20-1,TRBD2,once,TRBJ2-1,CSAPPGAGDYNEQFF,TGCAGTGCTCCTCCGGGTGCGGGAGACTACAATGAGCAGTTCTTC
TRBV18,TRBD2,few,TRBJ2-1,CASYNSTGLADRGQGHEQFF,TGTGCCAGCTACAATAGCACGGGACTAGCGGATAGGGGTCAAGGACATGAGCAGTTCTTC
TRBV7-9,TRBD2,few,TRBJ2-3,CASSFSSGGDTQYF,TGTGCCAGCAGCTTCTCTAGCGGGGGAGATACGCAGTATTTT
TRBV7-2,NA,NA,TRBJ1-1,CASSVNGRGGNTEAFF,TGTGCCAGCAGTGTTAACGGTCGGGGAGGGAACACTGAAGCTTTCTTT
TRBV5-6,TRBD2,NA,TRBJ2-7,CASRHAGLAGGTGSEQYF,TGTGCCAGCAGACACGCCGGACTAGCGGGGGGGACGGGGAGCGAGCAGTACTTC
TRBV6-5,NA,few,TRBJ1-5,CASSYSSVGQPQHF,TGTGCCAGCAGTTACTCTTCTGTTGGTCAGCCCCAGCATTTT
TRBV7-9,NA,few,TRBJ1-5,CASSFGWGQPQHF,TGTGCCAGCAGCTTCGGATGGGGCCAGCCCCAGCATTTT
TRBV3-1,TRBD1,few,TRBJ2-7,CASSQDSRGRAYEQYF,TGTGCCAGCAGCCAAGATAGCAGGGGGAGAGCCTACGAGCAGTACTTC
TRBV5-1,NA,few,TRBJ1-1,CASTQRVGLNTEAFF,TGCGCCAGCACCCAGCGGGTAGGGTTGAACACTGAAGCTTTCTTT
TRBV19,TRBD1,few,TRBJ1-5,CASSTGTGDQPQHF,TGTGCCAGTAGTACGGGGACAGGGGATCAGCCCCAGCATTTT
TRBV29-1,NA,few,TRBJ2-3,CSVGSNTDTQYF,TGCAGCGTTGGTAGTAACACAGATACGCAGTATTTT
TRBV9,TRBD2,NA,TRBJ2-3,CASTNPSGRTFNPTDTQYF,TGTGCCAGCACCAACCCTAGCGGGAGAACTTTTAATCCCACAGATACGCAGTATTTT
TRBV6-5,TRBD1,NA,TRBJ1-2,CASSLRTGGNYGYTF,TGTGCCAGCAGTCTACGGACAGGGGGGAACTATGGCTACACCTTC
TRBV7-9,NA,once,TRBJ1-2,CASSPPVEIRDYGYTF,TGTGCCAGCAGCCCACCGGTCGAGATCCGAGACTATGGCTACACCTTC
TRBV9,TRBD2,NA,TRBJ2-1,CASSVNRLAGDLDEQFF,TGTGCCAGCAGCGTAAATAGACTAGCGGGAGACCTTGATGAGCAGTTCTTC
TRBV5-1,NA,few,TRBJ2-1,CASSPGDGPLTYNEQFF,TGCGCCAGCAGCCCGGGAGATGGACCTTTAACCTACAATGAGCAGTTCTTC
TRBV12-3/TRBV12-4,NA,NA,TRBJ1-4,CASSRIGGANEKLFF,TGTGCCAGCAGCAGAATAGGGGGTGCTAACGAAAAACTGTTTTTT
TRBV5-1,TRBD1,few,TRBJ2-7,CASSFSGTGDEQYF,TGCGCCAGCAGCTTCTCCGGGACAGGGGACGAGCAGTACTTC
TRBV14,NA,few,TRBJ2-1,CASSQVAIHEQFF,TGTGCCAGCAGCCAAGTCGCCATCCATGAGCAGTTCTTC
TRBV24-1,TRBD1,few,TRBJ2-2,CATSDWTGSNTGELFF,TGTGCCACCAGTGATTGGACAGGATCGAACACCGGGGAGCTGTTTTTT
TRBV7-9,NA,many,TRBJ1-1,CASSPQGYTEAFF,TGTGCCAGCAGTCCCCAGGGCTACACTGAAGCTTTCTTT
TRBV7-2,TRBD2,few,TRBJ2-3,CASSLMSPGGPQDTQYF,TGTGCCAGCAGCTTAATGTCCCCGGGAGGGCCCCAAGATACGCAGTATTTT
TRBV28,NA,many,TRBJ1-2,CASSFPPGGYTF,TGTGCCAGCAGTTTCCCCCCGGGGGGCTACACCTTC
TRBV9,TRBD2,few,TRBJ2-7,CASSATLSGSGTSEQYF,TGTGCCAGCAGCGCCACTCTTAGCGGGAGCGGCACATCCGAGCAGTACTTC
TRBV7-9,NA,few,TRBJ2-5,CASSPGSVRGETQYF,TGTGCCAGCAGTCCGGGGTCCGTTAGGGGAGAGACCCAGTACTTC
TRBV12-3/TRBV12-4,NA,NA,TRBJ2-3,CASSLLPSTDTQYF,TGTGCCAGCAGTCTCCTCCCAAGCACAGATACGCAGTATTTT
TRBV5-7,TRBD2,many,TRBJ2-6,CASSLSRTSGSRAGANVLTF,TGTGCCAGCAGCTTGAGTAGGACTAGCGGGAGCAGAGCTGGGGCCAACGTCCTGACTTTC
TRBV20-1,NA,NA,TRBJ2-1,CSARQAEIYNEQFF,TGCAGTGCTCGGCAGGCGGAGATCTACAATGAGCAGTTCTTC
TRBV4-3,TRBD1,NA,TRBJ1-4,CASSQSTGANEKLFF,TGCGCCAGCAGCCAATCGACAGGGGCTAATGAAAAACTGTTTTTT
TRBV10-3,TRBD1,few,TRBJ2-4,CATISDRGMKNIQYF,TGTGCCACGATCTCAGACAGGGGTATGAAAAACATTCAGTACTTC
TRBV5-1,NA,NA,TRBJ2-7,CASSLVVPNISYEQYF,TGCGCCAGCAGCTTGGTAGTGCCTAATATCTCCTACGAGCAGTACTTC